This T cell receptor beta chain was found in a study of blood T cell repertoires in COVID-19. From germline, CDR1 is SQVTM and CDR2 ANQGSEA. Trimming cost V 2 bases and J 4 bases, with 6 bases left between them. CDR3 size: 11 residues. The table came from immunoSEQ multiplex PCR; TCRdb's copy has only in-frame clones and leaves some out. The sample contains fewer than 110,000 clones, 88% of which appear only once. The receptor's source is a man aged 45-65 years with active or convalescent COVID-19. V gene TRBV29-1 combines with J gene TRBJ2-7; D is undetermined. Source material: peripheral blood. The CDR3 reads CSVEKSYEQYF. The CDR3 DNA follows: TGCAGCGTTGAAAAGAGTTACGAGCAGTACTTC.